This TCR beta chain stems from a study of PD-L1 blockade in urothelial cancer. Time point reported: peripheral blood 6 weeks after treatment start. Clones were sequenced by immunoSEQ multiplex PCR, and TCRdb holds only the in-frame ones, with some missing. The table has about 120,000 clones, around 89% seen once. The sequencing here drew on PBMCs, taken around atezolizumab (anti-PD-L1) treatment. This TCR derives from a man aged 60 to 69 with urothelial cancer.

This chain's CDR3 is CASSLMSGTTKETQYF. The DNA of the CDR3 is TGTGCCAGCAGTTTGATGTCCGGGACAACAAAAGAGACCCAGTACTTC. The rearrangement joins TRBV28 to TRBJ2-5, with D maybe TRBD1 (6 bases). Per germline, CDR1 MDHEN and CDR2 SYDVKM. Trimming removed 3 bases at V and 3 bases at J, with 17 bases between. This CDR3 is built from 16 residues.